Below, 11 T cell receptor beta chains from the same sample are listed, as sequenced in a study of identical twins. TCRdb itself ran the 5' RACE reads through MiXCR, one entry per CDR3 protein. Of hundreds of thousands of distinct CDR3 sequences listed, less than 25% are singletons. The same data also contributed to another study, on T cells expressing NK-cell markers.

What was sequenced was CD4+ T cells sorted from blood. The receptors come from a woman between 18 and 29 years old in good health.

The chain carries TRBV27 and TRBJ2-5, with D possibly being TRBD2 (6 bases). Trimming took 4 bases from V and 1 from J, leaving 34 bases between them. Germline CDR1 reads MNHEY; CDR2 reads SMNVEV (reference sequence). This CDR3 has 22 amino acids. The CDR3 DNA sequence: TGTGCCAGCAGTTCGGTTCGCGGGGAGACTAGTTGGGTTTCCCGGAGCCAAGAGACCCAGTACTTC. It codes for CASSSVRGETSWVSRSQETQYF.

The chain has TRBV5-1 and TRBJ2-1; 8 bases are a match to TRBD2. The CDR3 runs 14 residues. V shed 1 base and J 6 bases; nucleotides not matched to a gene: 3. Germline V gene sequence: CDR1 SGHRS, CDR2 YFSETQ. Here the CDR3 DNA reads TGCGCCAGCAGCTTGACCCTAGCGGGCAATGAGCAGTTCTTC. It is translated as CASSLTLAGNEQFF.

The V and J genes are TRBV3-1 and TRBJ1-2, with 7 bases fitting TRBD1. The junction had 13 bases not matched to a gene; V was cut back by 5 bases and J by 7 bases. This CDR3 spans 15 amino acids. Germline lookup yields CDR1 LGHDT and CDR2 YNNKEL (reference sequence). The CDR3 loop reads CASSGQVKGGIGYTF. CDR3 nucleotides: TGTGCCAGCAGCGGACAGGTCAAGGGCGGAATTGGCTACACCTTC.

The chain has TRBV7-9 and TRBJ2-1; no reliable D call. Looked up from germline, CDR1 is SEHNR and CDR2 is FQNEAQ (reference sequence). The CDR3 spans 16 residues. V was pared by 1 base and J by 4 bases, with 14 bases between. CDR3 region: CASSLGGVNTYNEQFF. The CDR3 coding sequence is TGTGCCAGCAGCTTAGGAGGAGTTAACACGTACAATGAGCAGTTCTTC.

The chain couples TRBV7-2 to TRBJ2-1; D not certain. Trimming took 5 bases from V and 14 from J, leaving 19 bases between them. Germline lookup yields CDR1 SGHTA and CDR2 FQGNSA. This CDR3 is 13 amino acids long. This CDR3 is CASSLSSPLMKFF. CDR3 DNA sequence: TGTGCCAGCAGCCTTTCCTCGCCTCTAATGAAGTTCTTC.

This clonotype was recorded at least ten times. The chain uses TRBV7-2 and TRBJ2-7, with 14 nucleotides matching TRBD2. With 3 bases clipped from V and 3 bases from J, the junction kept 1 base outside the gene matches. Germline V CDR1 and CDR2: SGHTA, FQGNSA. This CDR3 spans 15 amino acids. The CDR3, as DNA: TGTGCCAGCAGCTTGACTAGCGGGAGGGACTACGAGCAGTACTTC. It is translated as CASSLTSGRDYEQYF.

The chain employs TRBV5-1 and TRBJ2-6; weak D call: TRBD2 (5 bases). V lost 2 bases to trimming and J lost 2 bases, with 11 bases between them. The CDR3 consists of 16 residues. The germline V gene encodes CDR1 SGHRS and CDR2 YFSETQ. This CDR3 reads CASSLGPGAGANVLTF. CDR3 DNA: TGCGCCAGCAGCTTAGGGCCCGGGGCTGGGGCCAACGTCCTGACTTTC.

The sample holds one count of this clonotype. V usage is TRBV20-1 and J usage is TRBJ2-5; D unresolved. Trimming took off 6 bases at V and 1 base at J, with 15 bases between the two ends. Per the germline V gene, CDR1 is DFQATT and CDR2 is SNEGSKA (reference sequence). This CDR3 comprises 14 residues. The CDR3 spells CSALDPLLQETQYF. CDR3 bases: TGCAGTGCCCTAGACCCTCTACTCCAAGAGACCCAGTACTTC.

This clonotype occurred a few times. The chain uses TRBV6-5 and TRBJ2-3; no reliable D call. V was trimmed by 0 bases and J by 10 bases, leaving 14 bases between them. Germline assignment: CDR1 MNHEY and CDR2 SVGAGI. CDR3 length: 14 residues. The CDR3 here is CASSYSPRVRPQYF. The CDR3 coding sequence is TGTGCCAGCAGTTACTCCCCAAGGGTTCGTCCGCAGTATTTT.

A few counts support this clonotype. The J gene is TRBJ1-5, the V gene TRBV2, with a weak D call TRBD1 (6 bases). The CDR3 length is 15 residues. Germline V gene data show CDR1 as SNHLY and CDR2 as FYNNEI. V was shortened by 4 bases and J by 2 bases, with 12 bases between the two germline ends. The CDR3 is CASSGQGSGNQPQHF. DNA of the CDR3: TGTGCCAGCAGTGGGCAGGGGTCAGGCAATCAGCCCCAGCATTTT.

This clonotype was counted once. The CDR3 sequence: CASDKHRDSKAYEQYF. Written as DNA, the CDR3 is TGTGCCAGCGATAAACATCGGGACAGCAAAGCCTACGAGCAGTACTTC. The V gene is TRBV21-1, the J gene TRBJ2-7; the D call of TRBD1 is as the table states it, not checked on the DNA. TRBV21-1 is a pseudogene. This CDR3 is 16 amino acids long.